This TCR beta chain comes out of a study of cytomegalovirus exposure and HLA in healthy donors. Findings of the study overall: With later analysis, a missense DCLRE1C variant became linked to TCR beta V- and J-gene trimming. Several of the most significant clusters appeared linked to common viral pathogens, based on a later analysis.

The V gene's germline CDR1 is SGHAT and CDR2 FQNNGV. The CDR3 totals 16 residues. J lost 4 bases, V lost 1 base, and 9 bases had no gene match. PCR was performed using 60 Vbeta and 13 Jbeta primers. Data came from immunoSEQ multiplex PCR; TCRdb stores just in-frame clones and leaves some out. Of 140,000 to 150,000 clones listed, about 80% are singletons. As concerns this clone: The antigen remains undetermined.

Sample: PBMCs. This chain uses TRBV11-2 with TRBJ1-1, with 7 nucleotides matching TRBD1. This receptor was identified in a woman between 18 and 30 years old in good health and CMV-seropositive. The CDR3 region is CASSLALDRIGTEAFF. Written as DNA, the CDR3 is TGTGCCAGCAGCTTAGCCCTGGACAGGATAGGCACTGAAGCTTTCTTT.